Included here is one TCR beta chain sequence, with context. The protocol was immunoSEQ multiplex PCR, while the TCRdb copy is restricted to in-frame clones and leaves out a portion. The sample includes about 68,000 clones, roughly nine tenths of them seen just once. This specimen belongs to a study of T cell changes during pregnancy in multiple sclerosis. This CDR3 spans 18 amino acids. The germline V and J ends were trimmed by 1 base and 0 bases, with 19 bases remaining between them. From germline, CDR1 is MGHRA and CDR2 YSYEKL. The material was peripheral blood, obtained in the second trimester of pregnancy. The chain combines TRBV4-1 with TRBJ2-7; tentatively, D is TRBD2 (5 bases). The clonotype comes from a female donor with multiple sclerosis, enrolled in a pregnancy study. CDR3 region: CASSQVARSTRYSYEQYF. The CDR3 bases are TGCGCCAGCAGCCAAGTAGCCAGGTCAACTAGATACTCCTACGAGCAGTACTTC.